The rows below give T cell receptor beta chains drawn from one sample of a study of CXCR3-negative and CXCR3-positive naive CD8 T cells. TCRdb reprocessed the 5' RACE reads, with one entry per CDR3 protein and no DNA. The data show about 98,000 distinct CDR3 sequences, and the top ten clones hold around 0.99%. Source material: naive CXCR3+ CD8+ T cells from blood. The receptors here all came from a human donor in good health. Some clones in this sample may be carry-over from other donors' samples. The CDR3 runs from the conserved cysteine through the conserved F or W.

v_call: TRBV29-1
j_call: TRBJ2-1
cdr3_aa: CSPWEQGSNEQFF

v_call: TRBV20-1
j_call: TRBJ2-1
cdr3_aa: CGIWPESAGRYNEQFF

v_call: TRBV5-1
j_call: TRBJ2-2
cdr3_aa: CASILDSYTGELFF

v_call: TRBV5-1
j_call: TRBJ2-6
cdr3_aa: CASSLVDRLTSGANVLTF

v_call: TRBV3-1
j_call: TRBJ1-1
cdr3_aa: CASSEGQTNTEAFF

v_call: TRBV5-1
j_call: TRBJ2-7
cdr3_aa: CASSLDGTYEQYF

v_call: TRBV5-1
j_call: TRBJ1-1
cdr3_aa: CASSPTWRAEAFF

v_call: TRBV29-1
j_call: TRBJ2-7
cdr3_aa: CSVVLRGVPGTYEQYF

v_call: TRBV7-9
j_call: TRBJ2-7
cdr3_aa: CASSSPGTVYEQYF

v_call: TRBV18
j_call: TRBJ2-1
cdr3_aa: CASSPSGETGTYNEQFF

v_call: TRBV20-1
j_call: TRBJ2-1
cdr3_aa: CSARALGVGESNEQFF

v_call: TRBV2
j_call: TRBJ1-3
cdr3_aa: CASSELGGLPGNTIYF

v_call: TRBV29-1
j_call: TRBJ2-7
cdr3_aa: CSVEDSGRGEQYF

v_call: TRBV7-2
j_call: TRBJ2-3
cdr3_aa: CASSLTSDADTQYF

v_call: TRBV20-1
j_call: TRBJ1-2
cdr3_aa: CSARTGPYYGYTF

v_call: TRBV4-3
j_call: TRBJ2-1
cdr3_aa: CASGETGTSGGANEQFF

v_call: TRBV4-1
j_call: TRBJ2-3
cdr3_aa: CASSQEPLAGVPDTQYF

v_call: TRBV5-1
j_call: TRBJ2-2
cdr3_aa: CASSRPGEWFTGELFF

v_call: TRBV6-4
j_call: TRBJ2-3
cdr3_aa: CASSDSPGTGEDTQYF

v_call: TRBV11-2
j_call: TRBJ2-7
cdr3_aa: CASSLELYRAPKRAYEQYF

v_call: TRBV11-2
j_call: TRBJ1-1
cdr3_aa: CASRKPPDSEAFF

v_call: TRBV2
j_call: TRBJ2-3
cdr3_aa: CASSERSWGTDTQYF

v_call: TRBV9
j_call: TRBJ2-7
cdr3_aa: CASSLPRDRVDYEQYF

v_call: TRBV7-3
j_call: TRBJ2-5
cdr3_aa: CASSSLGRFPEETQYF

v_call: TRBV10-3
j_call: TRBJ1-2
cdr3_aa: CAISESSGPGYGYTF

v_call: TRBV28
j_call: TRBJ2-3
cdr3_aa: CASSFGGGIDTQYF

v_call: TRBV29-1
j_call: TRBJ2-7
cdr3_aa: CSGKTGETYEQYF

v_call: TRBV6-4
j_call: TRBJ2-2
cdr3_aa: CASSEHGSDTGELFF

v_call: TRBV7-6
j_call: TRBJ2-1
cdr3_aa: CASSLASGESSYNEQFF

v_call: TRBV19
j_call: TRBJ2-1
cdr3_aa: CASSTQPFNEQFF

v_call: TRBV12-3/TRBV12-4
j_call: TRBJ1-1
cdr3_aa: CAALSRSDTEAFF

v_call: TRBV29-1
j_call: TRBJ1-5
cdr3_aa: CSVDGGTGGQPQHF

v_call: TRBV25-1
j_call: TRBJ2-3
cdr3_aa: CASSDLAFRTDTQYF

v_call: TRBV20-1
j_call: TRBJ2-7
cdr3_aa: CSAGDRGFNEQYF

v_call: TRBV19
j_call: TRBJ2-2
cdr3_aa: CASSIWSNSPTGELFF

v_call: TRBV29-1
j_call: TRBJ1-5
cdr3_aa: CSVSTGARNQPQHF

v_call: TRBV20-1
j_call: TRBJ2-5
cdr3_aa: CSARGPTTSGGARRETQYF

v_call: TRBV20-1
j_call: TRBJ2-7
cdr3_aa: CSARDTIRGAGEQYF

v_call: TRBV3-1
j_call: TRBJ1-1
cdr3_aa: CASRGRELNTEAFF

v_call: TRBV28
j_call: TRBJ2-5
cdr3_aa: CASSPGQNSVETQYF

v_call: TRBV5-1
j_call: TRBJ2-5
cdr3_aa: CASSLGVRQQETQYF

v_call: TRBV11-3
j_call: TRBJ2-1
cdr3_aa: CASSFDPRATYNEQFF

v_call: TRBV29-1
j_call: TRBJ2-5
cdr3_aa: CSVEVGRGVQETQYF

v_call: TRBV29-1
j_call: TRBJ2-5
cdr3_aa: CSVDPKGRPDGSQETQYF

v_call: TRBV5-5
j_call: TRBJ2-7
cdr3_aa: CASEGTGQTYEQYF

v_call: TRBV29-1
j_call: TRBJ2-1
cdr3_aa: CSVEDPGGIYNEQFF

v_call: TRBV6-2/TRBV6-3
j_call: TRBJ2-7
cdr3_aa: CASSYGVNYEQYF

v_call: TRBV7-9
j_call: TRBJ2-2
cdr3_aa: CASRPRAGGPGAPFTGELFF

v_call: TRBV29-1
j_call: TRBJ2-7
cdr3_aa: CSVPTGKSSYERYF

v_call: TRBV29-1
j_call: TRBJ2-7
cdr3_aa: CSVGFPGTDVREQYF

v_call: TRBV9
j_call: TRBJ2-7
cdr3_aa: CASSVESGAYEQYF